This T cell receptor (beta chain) derives from a study of T cell responses to AZD1222 COVID-19 vaccine. Whole-study results and caveats: Repertoire sampling occurred only after the peak T cell response. Clonal diversity may have been underestimated in mostly white British donors.

This table comes from immunoSEQ multiplex PCR, and its TCRdb copy is limited to in-frame clones, with some not included. The sample contains around 140,000 clones, about nine tenths of which appear only once. Regarding this clone: What it binds is unknown.

This CDR3 region has 15 residues. Looked up from germline, CDR1 is MGHRA and CDR2 is YSYEKL. The V segment lost 5 bases and the J segment 8 bases; nucleotides outside the gene matches: 11. The input for sequencing was peripheral blood, taken 28 days after the second AZD1222 dose. The chain carries TRBV4-1 and TRBJ1-4; the match to TRBD1 covers 7 bases. The receptor was derived from an adult who received the AZD1222 COVID-19 vaccine. The CDR3 sequence is CASSKLGDREEKLFF. The CDR3, as DNA: TGCGCCAGCAGCAAACTAGGAGACAGGGAGGAAAAACTGTTTTTT.